The clone carrying this T cell receptor beta chain came up once. The antigen is unknown. The treatment here: roughly nine-day PBMC culture with coronavirus spike peptide pools or control peptides (ViraFEST assay). This sample stems from a study of vaccination and CD4 T cells after COVID-19. The assay that was used to sequence DNA from cultured CD4+ T cells was the Oncomine TCR Beta short-read assay. One entry per CDR3 protein results from TCRdb running MiXCR on the PCR reads. Among approximately 12,000 distinct CDR3 sequences listed, approximately 32% were seen once. This CDR3 has 14 residues. V lost 3 bases and J 3 bases, leaving 10 bases between the germline ends. Germline values: CDR1 LGHNA, CDR2 YNFKEQ.

The chain joins TRBV4-2 to TRBJ2-3, with D tentatively TRBD2 (5 bases). This specimen was CD4+ T cells from blood, cultured in vitro, taken before SARS-CoV-2 vaccination. The clonotype comes from a human donor who received a COVID-19 vaccine. The CDR3 DNA reads TGTGCCAGCAGCCACCTGGGGAGTACAGATACGCAGTATTTT. This encodes CASSHLGSTDTQYF.